A selection of T cell receptor beta chains follows, all from one sample in a study of blood T cell repertoires in COVID-19. The protocol was immunoSEQ multiplex PCR, while the TCRdb copy is restricted to in-frame clones and leaves out a portion. Here the sample spans some 270,000 clones, approximately 89% being singletons. The sample comprised PBMCs or T cells enriched from blood (not recorded which). The receptors were gathered from a man aged 35 to 55 who had been exposed to COVID-19. Each CDR3 is given without its conserved first and last residue.

J gene: TRBJ1-5
V gene: TRBV12-5
CDR3 length: 12
CDR3 protein: ASGSAGSDQPQH

J gene: TRBJ2-1
V gene: TRBV9
CDR3 length: 12
CDR3 protein: ASSGGRLVDEQF

J gene: TRBJ1-2
V gene: TRBV19
CDR3 length: 13
CDR3 protein: ASSTGQGLNYGYT

J gene: TRBJ2-7
V gene: TRBV19
CDR3 length: 13
CDR3 protein: ASSTAGTGVDEQY

J gene: TRBJ2-3
V gene: TRBV7-2
CDR3 length: 15
CDR3 protein: ASSLMGQGVDTDTQY

J gene: TRBJ1-2
V gene: TRBV19
CDR3 length: 10
CDR3 protein: ASSIVGGGYT

J gene: TRBJ2-2
V gene: TRBV18
CDR3 length: 14
CDR3 protein: ASSPPGARATGELF

J gene: TRBJ1-2
V gene: TRBV7-9
CDR3 length: 14
CDR3 protein: ASSFRDRVQVYGYT

J gene: TRBJ1-1
V gene: TRBV30
CDR3 length: 10
CDR3 protein: AWSEFTVQAF

J gene: TRBJ1-2
V gene: TRBV10-3
CDR3 length: 13
CDR3 protein: AISDIMTGGDGYT

J gene: TRBJ2-2
V gene: TRBV5-1
CDR3 length: 13
CDR3 protein: ASSSSREVAGELF

J gene: TRBJ1-2
V gene: TRBV29-1
CDR3 length: 12
CDR3 protein: SGTSGGTGDGYT

J gene: TRBJ2-1
V gene: TRBV28
CDR3 length: 13
CDR3 protein: ASRKTRTDRASQF

J gene: TRBJ1-5
V gene: TRBV4-3
CDR3 length: 14
CDR3 protein: ASSQAIGGGFQPQH

J gene: TRBJ2-2
V gene: TRBV29-1
CDR3 length: 13
CDR3 protein: SVVFALANTGELF

J gene: TRBJ2-1
V gene: TRBV3-1/TRBV3-2
CDR3 length: 12
CDR3 protein: ASSQDSTGNEQF

J gene: TRBJ2-1
V gene: TRBV2
CDR3 length: 12
CDR3 protein: ATRGQGEDNEQF

J gene: TRBJ2-3
V gene: TRBV1
CDR3 length: 17
CDR3 protein: TSSQDAPTSGRAGDTQY

J gene: TRBJ2-2
V gene: TRBV6-5
CDR3 length: 12
CDR3 protein: ASRIQGYTGELF

J gene: TRBJ2-3
V gene: TRBV15
CDR3 length: 14
CDR3 protein: ATSREEAGGLDTQY

J gene: TRBJ2-7
V gene: TRBV15
CDR3 length: 14
CDR3 protein: ATSRDRAGATHEQY

J gene: TRBJ1-1
V gene: TRBV13
CDR3 length: 11
CDR3 protein: ASSRRGPTEAF

J gene: TRBJ1-5
V gene: TRBV7-2
CDR3 length: 12
CDR3 protein: ASSYGLSNQPQH

J gene: TRBJ2-3
V gene: TRBV5-5
CDR3 length: 14
CDR3 protein: ASSLEAGVGTDTQY

J gene: TRBJ2-1
V gene: TRBV5-1
CDR3 length: 12
CDR3 protein: ASSVGLAGDEQF

J gene: TRBJ1-2
V gene: TRBV7-9
CDR3 length: 11
CDR3 protein: ASSDYRVYGYT

J gene: TRBJ1-1
V gene: TRBV9
CDR3 length: 12
CDR3 protein: ASSVEGGQGQAF

J gene: TRBJ2-7
V gene: TRBV4-2
CDR3 length: 14
CDR3 protein: ASSQELAGVGYEQY

J gene: TRBJ2-7
V gene: TRBV11-2
CDR3 length: 13
CDR3 protein: ASSLGRGRGSEQY

J gene: TRBJ1-1
V gene: TRBV5-5
CDR3 length: 11
CDR3 protein: ASSPQGRTEAF

J gene: TRBJ2-3
V gene: TRBV28
CDR3 length: 9
CDR3 protein: ASVYGDTQY

J gene: TRBJ1-2
V gene: TRBV28
CDR3 length: 15
CDR3 protein: ASRGRQGVSLVYGYT

J gene: TRBJ1-2
V gene: TRBV12-3/TRBV12-4
CDR3 length: 11
CDR3 protein: ASSHTGYYGYT

J gene: TRBJ2-1
V gene: TRBV7-9
CDR3 length: 11
CDR3 protein: ASRQGAPNEQF

J gene: TRBJ2-1
V gene: TRBV19
CDR3 length: 13
CDR3 protein: ASSIAGGPYNEQF

J gene: TRBJ2-7
V gene: TRBV10-3
CDR3 length: 12
CDR3 protein: AISEGTGGDEQY

J gene: TRBJ2-7
V gene: TRBV5-6
CDR3 length: 12
CDR3 protein: ASSPGLGGSEQY

J gene: TRBJ1-2
V gene: TRBV28
CDR3 length: 10
CDR3 protein: ASRLSIAGYT

J gene: TRBJ2-2
V gene: TRBV10-2
CDR3 length: 13
CDR3 protein: ASSEFKGVTGELF

J gene: TRBJ2-1
V gene: TRBV19
CDR3 length: 12
CDR3 protein: ASSTLTRINEQF

J gene: TRBJ1-1
V gene: TRBV6-5
CDR3 length: 13
CDR3 protein: ASSIYSGRNTEAF

J gene: TRBJ2-2
V gene: TRBV5-5
CDR3 length: 12
CDR3 protein: ASSQTGHTGELF

J gene: TRBJ2-1
V gene: TRBV9
CDR3 length: 13
CDR3 protein: ASSVGSSLVDEQF

J gene: TRBJ2-7
V gene: TRBV5-8
CDR3 length: 15
CDR3 protein: ASTLEFATSGRDEQY

J gene: TRBJ2-7
V gene: TRBV15
CDR3 length: 11
CDR3 protein: AQEGLASYEQY

J gene: TRBJ2-7
V gene: TRBV7-3
CDR3 length: 11
CDR3 protein: ASSVDRVGEQY

J gene: TRBJ1-5
V gene: TRBV29-1
CDR3 length: 11
CDR3 protein: SVAYTGNQPQH

J gene: TRBJ1-2
V gene: TRBV4-3
CDR3 length: 15
CDR3 protein: ASSQEDGGQVRYGYT

J gene: TRBJ1-6
V gene: TRBV5-1
CDR3 length: 15
CDR3 protein: ASSPRPGQTYNSPLH

J gene: TRBJ2-5
V gene: TRBV5-4
CDR3 length: 16
CDR3 protein: ASSLPRGEGRGGETQY